A single sample gave rise to the 31 T cell receptor beta chains below, sequenced in a study of human T cells and chemical hapten exposure. The time point denotes: healthy volunteer bleed at 2 weeks. The starting material, unfractionated whole blood, was used for total RNA extraction. TCRdb ran MiXCR on the RACE reads and lists one entry per CDR3 protein. The repertoire holds about 41,000 distinct CDR3 sequences, with 4.4% as singletons. Sample: whole blood. All receptors come from a human donor in good health. Some clones in this sample may be carry-over from other donors' samples.

V and J are TRBV9 and TRBJ1-5; D remains ambiguous. This CDR3 spans 14 amino acids. The germline CDR1 and CDR2 sequences are SGDLS and YYNGEE. V gave up 0 bases and J gave up 5 bases, with 9 bases separating them. The CDR3 here is CASSVDPRDQPQHF. CDR3 nucleotides: TGTGCCAGCAGCGTAGACCCGAGGGATCAGCCCCAGCATTTT.

This clonotype has a count of ten or more. The CDR3 DNA sequence: TGTGCCAGCAGTTTTAGACAGTGGGATCCAGATACGCAGTATTTT. It translates to CASSFRQWDPDTQYF. The chain links TRBV12-3 or TRBV12-4 to TRBJ2-3; a weak D match, TRBD1 (5 bases). Deletions cut 3 bases from V and 4 bases from J, with 14 bases between. The CDR3 extends over 15 amino acids.

The CDR3 DNA sequence: TGTGCCAGCAGCTTCCAGGGATCACCCCTCCACTTT. Translating it yields CASSFQGSPLHF. The chain recombines TRBV12-3 or TRBV12-4 with TRBJ1-6, with D maybe TRBD1 (5 bases). V was clipped by 6 bases and J by 10 bases, with 10 bases between them. This CDR3 has 12 residues.

This clonotype appeared many times. The J gene is TRBJ1-1, the V gene TRBV18, with 10 nucleotides matching TRBD1. The V gene's germline CDR1 is KGHSH and CDR2 LQKENI. The CDR3 has 15 residues. V gave up 1 base and J gave up 5 bases; unmatched junction bases: 4. The CDR3 nucleotides are TGTGCCAGCTCACCACACGGGACAGGGGAAACTGAAGCTTTCTTT. Amino acids: CASSPHGTGETEAFF.

The V and J genes are TRBV13 and TRBJ1-1; no clear D gene. Germline-derived CDR1 and CDR2 are PRHDT and FYEKMQ (reference sequence). Trimming removed 4 bases from V and 0 bases from J, with 9 bases in between. CDR3 length: 14 amino acids. For the CDR3, the DNA is TGTGCCAGCAGCTCTGCCCTGATGAACACTGAAGCTTTCTTT. Its translation: CASSSALMNTEAFF.

This clonotype was observed many times. One end of the junction fails to match germline, which may point to a read error. V is TRBV2 and J is TRBJ1-1; TRBD1 might be the D (6 bases). The germline gives CDR1 SNHLY, CDR2 FYNNEI. This CDR3 has 14 amino acids. The DNA for the CDR3 is TGTCCCAGCAGTGTGACAACAGGGCGGTCTGAAGCTTTCTTT. This codes for CPSSVTTGRSEAFF. Combining the CDR3 with reference TRBV2 and TRBJ1-1 gives the whole variable domain EPEVTQTPSHQVTQMGQEVILRCVPISNHLYFYWYRQILGQKVEFLVSFYNNEISEKSEIFDDQFSVERPDGSNFTLKIRSTKLEDSAMYFCPSSVTTGRSEAFFGQGTRLTVV.

This clonotype was recorded at least ten times. The chain links TRBV28 to TRBJ2-1, with 10 bases lining up with TRBD1. The germline V gene encodes CDR1 MDHEN and CDR2 SYDVKM. The CDR3 spans 15 residues. V was pared by 5 bases and J by 6 bases, with 7 bases of the junction left unmatched. CDR3 amino acids: CASSGTGVYLNEQFF. The CDR3 bases are TGTGCCAGCAGTGGGACAGGGGTCTACCTCAATGAGCAGTTCTTC.

This clonotype was recorded at least ten times. The chain employs TRBV28 and TRBJ2-5, with a possible D match to TRBD1 (6 bases). The germline V gene encodes CDR1 MDHEN and CDR2 SYDVKM. The CDR3 loop spans 13 amino acids. The V gene lost 6 bases and the J gene lost 5 bases, with 13 bases spanning the gap. CDR3 sequence: CASRLRGLETQYF. The DNA for the CDR3 is TGTGCCAGCAGGCTCAGGGGTTTGGAGACCCAGTACTTC.

This clonotype has only a few counts. The chain uses TRBV5-1 and TRBJ1-2; D is uncertain. The germline V and J ends were trimmed by 4 bases and 6 bases, with 16 bases remaining between them. The V gene's germline CDR1 is SGHRS and CDR2 YFSETQ. This CDR3 comprises 14 residues. Written as DNA, the CDR3 is TGCGCCAGCAGCCCGAGCCCGGACTACGATGGCTACACCTTC. Translated: CASSPSPDYDGYTF.

Many counts were recorded for this clonotype. The chain recombines TRBV20-1 with TRBJ2-5, with 7 bases that match TRBD2. Germline V gene data show CDR1 as DFQATT and CDR2 as SNEGSKA (reference sequence). V dropped 5 bases and J dropped 3; count of bases not matched to a gene: 6. CDR3 length: 13 residues. CDR3 sequence reads: CSAALGGEETQYF. CDR3 nucleotides: TGCAGTGCTGCCCTGGGGGGGGAAGAGACCCAGTACTTC.

The chain recombines TRBV7-9 with TRBJ1-5, with no clear D. Trimming shortened V by 1 base and J by 0 bases, and 7 bases separated the two germline ends. From germline, CDR1 is SEHNR and CDR2 FQNEAQ (reference sequence). The CDR3 spans 15 residues. CDR3 in DNA: TGTGCCAGCAGCTTAGGGGAGAATAGCAATCAGCCCCAGCATTTT. It translates to CASSLGENSNQPQHF. The complete variable domain, with remaining parts taken from reference TRBV7-9 and TRBJ1-5, reads DTGVSQNPRHKITKRGQNVTFRCDPISEHNRLYWYRQTLGQGPEFLTYFQNEAQLEKSRLLSDRFSAERPKGSFSTLEIQRTEQGDSAMYLCASSLGENSNQPQHFGDGTRLSIL.

This rearrangement joins TRBV4-1 to TRBJ2-7; 11 nucleotides line up with TRBD2. CDR1 is MGHRA, CDR2 YSYEKL, per germline. The CDR3 is 16 residues long. The ends lost 3 bases at V and 3 bases at J; junction bases unmatched: 7. Here the CDR3 DNA reads TGCGCCAGCAGCCACCCCCGACTAGCGGGGATCTACGAGCAGTACTTC. This codes for CASSHPRLAGIYEQYF.

V usage is TRBV5-4 and J usage is TRBJ1-3; 7 bases fit TRBD1. The length of the CDR3 is 17 residues. With V trimmed by 4 bases and J by 1 base, 11 bases remained unmatched. Looked up from germline, CDR1 is SGHNT and CDR2 is YYREEE (reference sequence). The CDR3 DNA reads as TGTGCCAGCAGCAGCGAAACAGGGGCAGTATCTGGAAACACCATATATTTT. Translating gives CASSSETGAVSGNTIYF.

This clonotype was detected only a few times. The genes are TRBV6-5 and TRBJ1-1; 10 positions agree with TRBD1. Trimming cost V 6 bases and J 10 bases; bases outside gene matches: 8. CDR3 length equals 13 residues. Germline V lookup: CDR1 MNHEY, CDR2 SVGAGI. CDR3 amino acids: CASRTGTGASAFF. DNA for the CDR3: TGTGCCAGCAGGACCGGGACAGGGGCATCAGCTTTCTTT.

This clonotype was seen a few times. The chain employs TRBV5-4 and TRBJ1-1; D unresolved. Germline V CDR1 and CDR2: SGHNT, YYREEE (reference sequence). This CDR3 spans 14 amino acids. V shed 5 bases and J shed 1 base, with 12 bases lying between them. The CDR3 spells CASSLPIPNTEAFF. Written as DNA, the CDR3 is TGTGCCAGCAGTTTACCGATTCCGAACACTGAAGCTTTCTTT.

The rearrangement joins TRBV12-3 or TRBV12-4 to TRBJ2-1; TRBD2 matches at 7 bases. V was clipped by 6 bases and J by 0 bases; unmatched bases: 5. The CDR3 length is 15 residues. CDR3 DNA sequence: TGTGCCAGCAGACTAGCGAGGGGCTCCTACAATGAGCAGTTCTTC. This gives the protein CASRLARGSYNEQFF.

This clonotype was seen repeatedly, ten times or more. The gene calls are TRBV12-3 or TRBV12-4 and TRBJ1-3; the D is unclear. Trimming removed 3 bases from V and 2 bases from J, with 11 bases in between. This CDR3 comprises 15 residues. The CDR3 DNA is TGTGCCAGCAGTTTTCTCCGGATTACTGGAAACACCATATATTTT. This codes for CASSFLRITGNTIYF.

Ten or more counts support this clonotype. The V and J genes are TRBV4-2 and TRBJ2-3; D perhaps matches TRBD2 (5 bases). V lost 5 bases and J 0 bases, leaving 15 bases between the germline ends. This CDR3 has 16 amino acids. In germline, CDR1 is LGHNA, CDR2 YNFKEQ. This CDR3 is CASSSYSRASTDTQYF. For the CDR3, the DNA is TGTGCCAGCAGCTCCTACTCGCGGGCGAGCACAGATACGCAGTATTTT.

This clonotype was counted between two and nine times. The chain employs TRBV15 and TRBJ2-7, with 7 positions matching TRBD2. The CDR3 is made up of 16 amino acids. The junction had 13 bases not matched to a gene; V was cut back by 3 bases and J by 5 bases. Per germline, CDR1 LNHNV and CDR2 YYDKDF (reference sequence). Written as DNA, the CDR3 is TGTGCCACCAGCAGGGAACCCGTCCCGGGAGGTAACGAGCAGTACTTC. Translating gives CATSREPVPGGNEQYF.

V usage is TRBV12-3 or TRBV12-4 and J usage is TRBJ1-3; D unresolved. CDR3 size: 13 residues. V lost 8 bases and J lost 3, with 11 bases in between. CDR3 amino acids: CASRTGFGNTIYF. The CDR3 DNA reads TGTGCCAGCCGGACGGGATTTGGAAACACCATATATTTT.

This clonotype was observed at least ten times. This chain connects TRBV6-1 to TRBJ2-2; TRBD1 agrees at 10 bases. Germline values: CDR1 MNHNS, CDR2 SASEGT. V lost 4 bases to trimming and J lost 5 bases; unmatched junction nucleotides: 4. This CDR3 contains 15 residues. The DNA of the CDR3 is TGTGCCAGCAGTGGACAGGGGGCAGAAACCGGGGAGCTGTTTTTT. Residues: CASSGQGAETGELFF.

As concerns this clonotype: It may be a read error: a sequence one base away is much more abundant. V and J are TRBV20-1 and TRBJ2-7; D is undetermined. Germline CDR1 and CDR2: DFQATT and SNEGSKA (reference sequence). CDR3 length: 12 residues. The CDR3 region has the DNA TGCAGTGCTATTCCCAGCATAGGCGAGCGGTACTTC. This gives the protein CSAIPSIGERYF.

This chain connects TRBV5-4 to TRBJ1-3; unclear D gene. V was pared by 3 bases and J by 2 bases, with 9 bases between. This CDR3 is 14 amino acids long. CDR1 and CDR2 from the germline V gene are SGHNT and YYREEE (reference sequence). The CDR3 DNA is TGTGCCAGCAGCTCCGAGACTCCTGGAAACACCATATATTTT. Amino acids: CASSSETPGNTIYF.

This clonotype was seen repeatedly, ten times or more. The rearrangement links TRBV7-9 to TRBJ1-5, with D uncertain. This CDR3 has 15 residues. Germline V gene sequence: CDR1 SEHNR, CDR2 FQNEAQ (reference sequence). The V end lost 1 base, the J end lost 3 bases, and 10 bases lay between the germline ends. The CDR3 DNA is TGTGCCAGCAGCTTAGGGGCGGGGATCAATCAGCCCCAGCATTTT. Amino acid sequence: CASSLGAGINQPQHF.

This clonotype has a count of ten or more. The V gene is TRBV4-1, the J gene TRBJ1-2, with a tentative D call TRBD1 (6 bases). Germline V lookup: CDR1 MGHRA, CDR2 YSYEKL. The V end was cut by 1 base, the J end by 3 bases, with 12 bases between. CDR3 size: 15 residues. The CDR3 here is CASSQVGAEYYGYTF. CDR3 DNA sequence: TGCGCCAGCAGCCAAGTGGGGGCAGAGTACTATGGCTACACCTTC.

J is TRBJ1-1 and V is TRBV5-1; 10 nucleotides agree with TRBD1. This CDR3 is built from 14 residues. From germline, CDR1 is SGHRS and CDR2 YFSETQ. V was clipped by 4 bases and J by 5 bases; unmatched bases: 5. Here the CDR3 reads CASSPGQGLTEAFF. Written as DNA, the CDR3 is TGCGCCAGCAGCCCGGGACAGGGGCTTACTGAAGCTTTCTTT.

The V and J genes are TRBV9 and TRBJ1-1; TRBD1 aligns across 9 bases. The J segment lost 2 bases and the V segment lost 0 bases, leaving 5 bases of the junction unmatched. The germline V gene has CDR1 SGDLS and CDR2 YYNGEE. The CDR3 is 16 amino acids. Here the CDR3 DNA reads TGTGCCAGCAGCGTAGTTCCGGGACAGGGCAACACTGAAGCTTTCTTT. It translates to CASSVVPGQGNTEAFF.

V and J are TRBV12-3 or TRBV12-4 and TRBJ2-1, with 7 positions matching TRBD1. This CDR3 contains 16 residues. V shed 5 bases, J shed 0 bases, and the junction held 7 bases outside the gene matches. This CDR3 reads CASSDRVKPSYNEQFF. The CDR3 coding sequence is TGTGCCAGCAGTGACAGGGTGAAACCCTCCTACAATGAGCAGTTCTTC.

This clonotype was observed many times. V usage is TRBV7-9 and J usage is TRBJ1-2; 8 bases align to TRBD1. CDR1 is SEHNR and CDR2 is FQNEAQ in the germline V gene (reference sequence). J gave up 6 bases and V 4 bases, and 10 bases lay outside the gene matches. This CDR3 has 15 amino acids. For the CDR3, the DNA is TGTGCCAGCAGCTACCAGACTTCAGGGGGCGATGGCTACACCTTC. It specifies CASSYQTSGGDGYTF.

The gene calls are TRBV28 and TRBJ2-4, with 9 bases lining up with TRBD1. The CDR3 length is 14 residues. V lost 4 bases and J lost 7; bases outside the gene matches: 5. Germline V lookup: CDR1 MDHEN, CDR2 SYDVKM. In DNA, the CDR3 is TGTGCCAGCAGTTCCCCCGACAGGGGGAACATTCAGTACTTC. Translated, it gives CASSSPDRGNIQYF.

The DNA for the CDR3 is TGTGCCAGCATCCCGAACACTAGCGGAGGGAACACCGGGGAGCTGTTTTTT. Its protein is CASIPNTSGGNTGELFF. V gene TRBV2 combines with J gene TRBJ2-2, with 8 bases aligning to TRBD2. This CDR3 spans 17 amino acids. Germline loops: CDR1 SNHLY, CDR2 FYNNEI. The junction had 11 bases not matched to a gene; V was cut back by 7 bases and J by 1 base.